The source of this T cell receptor beta chain is a study of tumor and adjacent non-tumor tissue in lung cancer. Comment on this clonotype: One end of the junction is discordant with germline, which a read error may explain.

The CDR3 is 17 residues long. Germline V gene data show CDR1 as MNHEY and CDR2 as SVGAGI. Three rounds of nested PCR, following a modified ARM-PCR protocol, produced the TCRbeta library. TCRdb re-called the multiplex PCR reads through MiXCR, storing one row per CDR3 protein. The profile shows 70,000 to 95,000 distinct CDR3 sequences, over 65% of them singletons. The template was RNA from unsorted bulk tissue. More than 3 cm separated this lung sample from the edge of the tumor. Newly diagnosed lung cancer patients had thoracic surgery in China, August–late 2014, without prior chemotherapy. Input material: distant non-tumor lung tissue. This clonotype originated in a man between 65 and 85 years old with non-small cell lung cancer. The V call is TRBV6-5, the J call TRBJ1-1, with TRBD1 as a possible D gene (5 bases). The CDR3 DNA sequence: TGTGCCAGCAATTACTCTCGGGCGTTGGGGGAGATCACTGAAGCTTTCTTT. It yields the protein CASNYSRALGEITEAFF.